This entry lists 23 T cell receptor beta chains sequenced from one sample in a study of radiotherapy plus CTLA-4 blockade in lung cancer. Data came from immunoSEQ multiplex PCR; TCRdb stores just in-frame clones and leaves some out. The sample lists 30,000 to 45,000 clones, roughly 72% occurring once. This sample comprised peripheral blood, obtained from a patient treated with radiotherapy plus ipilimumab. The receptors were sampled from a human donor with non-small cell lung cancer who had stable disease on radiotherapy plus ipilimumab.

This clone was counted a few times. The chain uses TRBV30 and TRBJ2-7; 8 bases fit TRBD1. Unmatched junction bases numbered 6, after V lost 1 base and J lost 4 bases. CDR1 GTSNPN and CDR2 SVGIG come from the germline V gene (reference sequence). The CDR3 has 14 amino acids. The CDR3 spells CAWSAGGFQYEQYF. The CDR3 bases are TGTGCCTGGAGTGCAGGGGGCTTTCAATACGAGCAGTACTTC.

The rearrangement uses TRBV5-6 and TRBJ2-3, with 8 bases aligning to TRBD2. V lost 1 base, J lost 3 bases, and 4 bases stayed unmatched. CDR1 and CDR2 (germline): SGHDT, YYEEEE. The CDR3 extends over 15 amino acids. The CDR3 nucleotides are TGTGCCAGCAGCTTGTTCGCTAGCGGGACAGATACGCAGTATTTT. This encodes CASSLFASGTDTQYF.

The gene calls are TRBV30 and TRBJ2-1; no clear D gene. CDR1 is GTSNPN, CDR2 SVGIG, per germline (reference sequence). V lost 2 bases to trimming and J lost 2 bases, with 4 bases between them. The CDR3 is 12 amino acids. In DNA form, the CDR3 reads TGTGCCTGGAGTCGGGCCTACAATGAGCAGTTCTTC. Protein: CAWSRAYNEQFF. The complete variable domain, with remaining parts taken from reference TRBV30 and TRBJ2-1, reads SQTIHQWPATLVQPVGSPLSLECTVEGTSNPNLYWYRQAAGRGLQLLFYSVGIGQISSEVPQNLSASRPQDRQFILSSKKLLLSDSGFYLCAWSRAYNEQFFGPGTRLTVL.

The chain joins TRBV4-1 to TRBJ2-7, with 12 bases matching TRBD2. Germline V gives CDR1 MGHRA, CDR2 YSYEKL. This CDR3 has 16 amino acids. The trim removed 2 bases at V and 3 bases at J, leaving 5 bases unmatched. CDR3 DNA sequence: TGCGCCAGCAGCCAAAAGGGACTAGCGGGTTTCTACGAGCAGTACTTC. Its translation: CASSQKGLAGFYEQYF.

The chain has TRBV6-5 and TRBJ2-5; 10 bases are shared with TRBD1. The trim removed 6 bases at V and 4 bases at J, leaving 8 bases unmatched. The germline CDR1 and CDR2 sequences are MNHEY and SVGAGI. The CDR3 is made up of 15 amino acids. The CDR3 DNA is TGTGCCAGCAGAGCCCGGGACAGGGGAGGAGAGACCCAGTACTTC. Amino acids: CASRARDRGGETQYF.

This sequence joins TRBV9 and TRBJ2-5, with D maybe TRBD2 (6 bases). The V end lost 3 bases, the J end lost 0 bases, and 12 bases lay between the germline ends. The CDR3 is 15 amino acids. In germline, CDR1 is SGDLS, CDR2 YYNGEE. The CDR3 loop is CASSARGAYQETQYF. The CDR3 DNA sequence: TGTGCCAGCAGCGCCCGCGGGGCGTACCAAGAGACCCAGTACTTC.

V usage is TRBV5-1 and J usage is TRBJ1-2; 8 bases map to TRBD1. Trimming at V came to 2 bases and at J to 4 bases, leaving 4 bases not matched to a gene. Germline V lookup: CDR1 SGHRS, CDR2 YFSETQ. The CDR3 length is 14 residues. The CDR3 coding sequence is TGCGCCAGCAGCTTATCCGGACAGGGCTATGGCTACACCTTC. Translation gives CASSLSGQGYGYTF.

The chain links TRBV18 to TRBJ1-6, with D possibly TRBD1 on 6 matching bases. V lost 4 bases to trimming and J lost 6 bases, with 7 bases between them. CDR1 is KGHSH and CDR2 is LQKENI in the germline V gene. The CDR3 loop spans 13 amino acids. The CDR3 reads CASSQDSNSPLHF. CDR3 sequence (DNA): TGTGCCAGCTCACAGGACAGTAATTCACCCCTCCACTTT.

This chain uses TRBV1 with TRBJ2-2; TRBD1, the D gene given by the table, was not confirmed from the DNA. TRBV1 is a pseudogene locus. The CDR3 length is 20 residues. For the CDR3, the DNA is TGCACCAGCAGCCATTGGAAGGACACAGTACCCTCTCATAACACCGGGGAGCTGTTTTTT. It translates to CTSSHWKDTVPSHNTGELFF.

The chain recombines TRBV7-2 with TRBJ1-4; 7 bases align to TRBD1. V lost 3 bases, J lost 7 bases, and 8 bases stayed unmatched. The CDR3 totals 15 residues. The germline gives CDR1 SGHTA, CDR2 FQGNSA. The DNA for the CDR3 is TGTGCCAGCAGCTTGAGACAGGGTGCGGGTGAAAAACTGTTTTTT. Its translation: CASSLRQGAGEKLFF.

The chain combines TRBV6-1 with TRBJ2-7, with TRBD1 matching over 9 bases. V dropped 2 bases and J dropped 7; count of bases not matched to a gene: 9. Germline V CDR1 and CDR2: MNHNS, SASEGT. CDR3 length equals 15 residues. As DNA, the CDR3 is TGTGCCAGCAGTGAAACTCTCGGACAGGGGTGGGAGCAGTACTTC. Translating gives CASSETLGQGWEQYF.

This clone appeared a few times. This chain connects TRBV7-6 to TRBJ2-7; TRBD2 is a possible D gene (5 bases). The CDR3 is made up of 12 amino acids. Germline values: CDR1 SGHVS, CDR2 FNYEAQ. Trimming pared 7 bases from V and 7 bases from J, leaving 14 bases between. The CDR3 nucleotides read TGTGCCAGCACCTCGTCGGGGTGGGAGCAGTACTTC. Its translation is CASTSSGWEQYF. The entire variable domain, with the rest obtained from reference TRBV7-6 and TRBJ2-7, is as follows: GAGVSQSPRYKVTKRGQDVALRCDPISGHVSLYWYRQALGQGPEFLTYFNYEAQQDKSGLPNDRFSAERPEGSISTLTIQRTEQRDSAMYRCASTSSGWEQYFGPGTRLTVT.

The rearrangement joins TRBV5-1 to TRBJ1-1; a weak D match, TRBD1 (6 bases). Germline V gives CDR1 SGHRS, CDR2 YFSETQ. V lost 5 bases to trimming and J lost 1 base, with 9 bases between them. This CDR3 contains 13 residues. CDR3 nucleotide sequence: TGCGCCAGCAGTCTGACAGGGAACACTGAAGCTTTCTTT. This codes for CASSLTGNTEAFF.

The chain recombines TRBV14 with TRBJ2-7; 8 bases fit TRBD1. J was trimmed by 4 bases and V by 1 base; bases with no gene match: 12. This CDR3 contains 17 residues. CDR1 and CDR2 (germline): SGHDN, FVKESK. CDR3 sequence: CASSQGYRGSAYYEQYF. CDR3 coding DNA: TGTGCCAGCAGCCAAGGTTACAGGGGGTCTGCGTATTACGAGCAGTACTTC.

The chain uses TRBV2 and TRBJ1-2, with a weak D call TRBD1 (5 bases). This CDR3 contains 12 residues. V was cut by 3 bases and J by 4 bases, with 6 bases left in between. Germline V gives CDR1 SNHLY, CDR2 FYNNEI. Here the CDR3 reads CASSETVYGYTF. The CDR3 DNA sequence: TGTGCCAGCAGTGAGACAGTCTATGGCTACACCTTC.

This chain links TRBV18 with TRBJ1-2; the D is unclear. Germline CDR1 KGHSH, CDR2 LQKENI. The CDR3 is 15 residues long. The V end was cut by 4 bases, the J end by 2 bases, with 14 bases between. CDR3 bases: TGTGCCAGCTCACATACGGATCAGCGGAACTATGGCTACACCTTC. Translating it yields CASSHTDQRNYGYTF.

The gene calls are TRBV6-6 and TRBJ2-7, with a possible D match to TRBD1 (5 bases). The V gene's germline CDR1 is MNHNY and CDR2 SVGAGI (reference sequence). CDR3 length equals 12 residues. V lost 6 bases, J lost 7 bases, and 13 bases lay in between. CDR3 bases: TGTGCCAGCAGACCCGGACAAGGAGAGCAGTACTTC. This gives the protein CASRPGQGEQYF.

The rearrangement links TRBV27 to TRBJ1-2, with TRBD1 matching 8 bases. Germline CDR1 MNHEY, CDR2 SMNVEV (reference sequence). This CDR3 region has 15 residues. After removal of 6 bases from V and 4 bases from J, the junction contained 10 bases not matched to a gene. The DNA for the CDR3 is TGTGCCAGCAGGAAGGGACAGGTCGGGGCCTATGGCTACACCTTC. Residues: CASRKGQVGAYGYTF.

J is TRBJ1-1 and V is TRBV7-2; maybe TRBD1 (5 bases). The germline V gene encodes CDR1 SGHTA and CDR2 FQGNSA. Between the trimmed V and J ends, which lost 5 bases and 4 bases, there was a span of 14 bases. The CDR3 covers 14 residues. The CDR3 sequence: CASSKYTGLTEAFF. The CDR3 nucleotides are TGTGCCAGCAGCAAGTATACAGGCCTCACTGAAGCTTTCTTT.

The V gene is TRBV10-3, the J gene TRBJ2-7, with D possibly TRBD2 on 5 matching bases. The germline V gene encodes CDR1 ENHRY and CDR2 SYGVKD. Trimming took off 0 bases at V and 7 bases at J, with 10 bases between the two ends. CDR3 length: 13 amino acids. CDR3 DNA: TGTGCCATCAGTGAGTCGGGCGGGTTGGAGCAGTACTTC. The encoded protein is CAISESGGLEQYF.

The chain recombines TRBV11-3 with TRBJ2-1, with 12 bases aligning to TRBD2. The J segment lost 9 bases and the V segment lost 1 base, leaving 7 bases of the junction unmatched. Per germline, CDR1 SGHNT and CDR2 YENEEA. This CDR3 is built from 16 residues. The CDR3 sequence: CASSLVRTSGVGEQFF. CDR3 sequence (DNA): TGTGCCAGCAGCTTAGTACGGACTAGCGGGGTCGGTGAGCAGTTCTTC. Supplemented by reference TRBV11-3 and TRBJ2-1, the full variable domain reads EAGVVQSPRYKIIEKKQPVAFWCNPISGHNTLYWYLQNLGQGPELLIRYENEEAVDDSQLPKDRFSAERLKGVDSTLKIQPAELGDSAVYLCASSLVRTSGVGEQFFGPGTRLTVL.

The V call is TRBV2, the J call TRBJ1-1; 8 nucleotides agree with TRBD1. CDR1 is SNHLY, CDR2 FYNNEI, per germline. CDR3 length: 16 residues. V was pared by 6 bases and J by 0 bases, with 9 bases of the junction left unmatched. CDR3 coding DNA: TGTGCCAGCAGGACAGGGGTTGGTAGGATGAACACTGAAGCTTTCTTT. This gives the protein CASRTGVGRMNTEAFF.

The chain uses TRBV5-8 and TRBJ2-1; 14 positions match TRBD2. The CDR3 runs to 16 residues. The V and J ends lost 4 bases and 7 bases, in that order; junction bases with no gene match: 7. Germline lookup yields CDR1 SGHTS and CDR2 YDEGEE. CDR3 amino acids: CASSRTGLAGGNEQFF. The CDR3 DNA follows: TGTGCCAGCAGCCGTACTGGACTAGCGGGGGGTAATGAGCAGTTCTTC.